The present TCR beta chain was sequenced within a study of cytomegalovirus exposure and HLA in healthy donors. Looking at the study overall: HLA-typed donors were the source of approximately 80 million unique TCRs, which an early data release held.

Notes on this clone: No antigen is known for it.

Study-level findings and limits: In vitro checks showed that a few CMV-associated chains really do target CMV antigens. It was 164 TCR beta chains that were listed as cytomegalovirus-associated. Indistinguishable V segments, including TRBV6-2 and TRBV6-3, were excluded.

Per germline, CDR1 SGDLS and CDR2 YYNGEE. Trimming cost V 0 bases and J 4 bases, with 18 bases left between them. The CDR3 consists of 17 residues. PCR employed 60 Vbeta and 13 Jbeta primers. Method: immunoSEQ multiplex PCR; TCRdb's copy keeps in-frame clones and lacks some. The sample has 95,000 to 150,000 clones, about three quarters seen once. Sequences were obtained from PBMCs. V is TRBV9 and J is TRBJ2-3, with unresolved D. The receptor was isolated from a woman between 40 and 55 years old in good health and CMV-seropositive. CDR3 loop: CASSVAMSGGGSDTQYF. The CDR3 DNA reads TGTGCCAGCAGCGTAGCCATGAGTGGTGGCGGCTCAGATACGCAGTATTTT.